The sequence of this TCR beta chain was determined in a study of blood T cell repertoires in COVID-19. Study in general: Researchers got acute and convalescent COVID-19 samples from the United States, Italy and Spain. PBMCs, B-cell-depleted T cells, or T cells provided the cDNA or gDNA that made up the material.

The study recruited people aged about 18 to 95 years across around 24 US areas. Recovered status applied to Cohort 3 donors who had two consecutive negative PCRs. It also applied to those with clearance or with symptom resolution. The table came from immunoSEQ multiplex PCR; TCRdb's copy has only in-frame clones and leaves some out. The sample has 200,000 to 250,000 clones; roughly 89% are singletons. This receptor was taken from a woman aged 40 to 49 who had recovered from COVID-19. Source material: PBMCs or T cells enriched from blood (not recorded which).

DNA for the CDR3: TGTGCCAGCAGTCAACCGTCGGATAGCGGGAGCCCTTACAATGAGCAGTTCTTC. Its protein product is CASSQPSDSGSPYNEQFF. The chain employs TRBV21-1 and TRBJ2-1; TRBD2 is the table's D call, not checked against the DNA. TRBV21-1 is marked as a pseudogene. The CDR3 contains 18 residues.